This T cell receptor (beta chain) was captured in a study of T cell repertoires in cytomegalovirus infection. For the study at large: CMV infection and matching HLA type were both indicated by public TCR beta signatures.

The CDR3 loop spans 15 amino acids. Deletions cut 8 bases from V and 0 bases from J, with 13 bases between. The germline CDR1 and CDR2 sequences are MNHNS and SASEGT. A remark on this clonotype: What it binds is unknown.

TCRdb re-called the reads with MiXCR, one entry per CDR3 protein. The table has tens of thousands of distinct CDR3 sequences, 45% to 55% seen once. This clonotype originated in a human donor in good health (CMV status not recorded). Some clones in this sample may be carry-over from other donors' samples. This sample comprised CD8+ T cells from cultured PBMCs, obtained from culture after CMV antigen stimulation. The V call is TRBV6-1, the J call TRBJ2-2; a weak D match, TRBD2 (5 bases). The CDR3, as DNA: TGTGCCAGCGATCAGGTGGGAGCGAACACCGGGGAGCTGTTTTTT. Translated, it gives CASDQVGANTGELFF.